This TCR beta chain stems from a study of blood T cell repertoires in COVID-19 (dated by TCRdb to about 2020). About the study as a whole: Collaborator samples came from the United States, Italy and Spain and covered acute and convalescent phases of COVID-19. The material from the prospective study consisted of cDNA or gDNA derived from T cells, B-cell-depleted T cells, or PBMCs. Deeply sampled blood TCRbeta repertoires from subjects exposed to, actively infected with, or recovered from COVID-19 were included in the dataset. The repertoires were released in a freely available public database intended as a resource for research on the immune response to SARS-CoV-2. The samples were drawn from two sources: the first 160 participants of the ongoing ImmuneRACE study, and over 950 subjects contributed by 6 global collaborators. A de-identified subject ID, COVID-19 status, age in years and sex were almost always included in the sample metadata. HLA class I and class II types, where available, came from metadata supplied by the sample provider rather than from assay-based typing. Overall study results and their limits: The quantity of clinical and demographic metadata differed by source and by participant and was supplied without curation.

Inclusive of the bounding cysteine and phenylalanine, the CDR3 is 15 residues long. Just the 45-base CDR3 DNA is kept, in frame starting at base 1. The germline V gene specifies MNHEY as CDR1 and SVGAGI as CDR2. Unmatched junction bases come to 1, with V trimmed by 0 bases and J by 1 base. The collaborating institutions used their own protocols to collect whole blood in K2EDTA tubes. Collaborator samples were shipped for TCRbeta analysis as frozen whole blood, isolated PBMCs, or DNA extracted from either sample type. TCRbeta CDR3 regions were amplified from genomic DNA by means of the immunoSEQ Assay, a bias-controlled multiplex PCR. Turning to the authors' computational methods: Nucleated cell counts per sample were estimated from amplification of reference gene primers within the assay. To quantify the absolute abundance of each unique TCRbeta CDR3 rearrangement, sequence reads were collapsed and filtered. For each sample, productive Simpson clonality was calculated by taking the square root of Simpson's diversity index across productive rearrangements. In its TCRdb copy, this immuneACCESS table keeps in-frame sequences only and misses some clones. Where compared with another copy, unresolved V genes explain less than half of these, and the others have no known cause. D and trimming come from the DNA, and the V and J calls and clone size come from that table. The sample table records more than 140,000 clones; about 90% of these occur just once. The top ten clones comprise about 1.5% of the sample.

On this clone: Its antigen is still unknown. Per-nucleotide qualities are absent, and no much larger clonotype sits a single base away.

The source is a woman in her sixties or seventies with acute or convalescent COVID-19. Sequencing input: peripheral blood. The chain is made from TRBV6-5 and TRBJ1-2; 8 bases in between match TRBD1. The encoded CDR3 is CASSYSRGRNYGYTF. The nucleotide sequence reads as follows: TGTGCCAGCAGTTACTCCAGGGGGCGTAACTATGGCTACACCTTC.